What follows describes a single T cell receptor beta chain. The antigen this receptor binds is unknown. One base away there is no much larger clone; base qualities are not given. This entry comes from a study of breast tumors, draining lymph nodes, adjacent tissues (dated by TCRdb to between 2015 and 2016). Looking at the study overall: TCR beta repertoires were compared across tumor, adjacent nontumor tissue and axillary lymph nodes obtained from breast cancer patients. The study was designed to assess the relationships and possible T-cell exchange between tumor, surrounding tissue and draining lymph node repertoires in human breast cancer.

The lymph node samples were taken from the axillary draining lymph nodes of breast cancer patients. The listed sequencing device is Illumina HiSeq 2000. TCR beta chain libraries were generated by multiplex PCR amplification. High-throughput sequencing was used to analyze the amplified TCR beta chain products. In-frame beta chains were kept once TCRdb had trimmed the public reads at Q25 with fastp and called clones with MiXCR. CDR3 protein duplicates are merged, each entry listing the most common genes and DNA. This sample is represented by approximately 250,000 distinct CDR3 sequences; less than 45% of them were singletons. The ten largest account for about 3.3% of the sample. Summary of the overall study and its limitations: Tumor and nontumor tissue repertoires were found to be significantly more similar in luminal-like than in basal-like breast cancer. The data were judged consistent with most tumor T cells deriving from the lymph node and then expanding within tumor tissue. The study presented the conclusion that tumor T cells originate in lymph nodes as consistent with a hypothesis, not as something directly demonstrated. Tumors showed preferential V and J gene usage, and their T-cell repertoire diversity fell below that of lymph nodes yet above that of nontumor tissue.

The germline V gene (reference sequence) specifies LNHDA as CDR1 and SQIVND as CDR2. Including the terminal cysteine and phenylalanine, the CDR3 comprises 17 residues. The only DNA kept is the CDR3, 51 bases in frame from the first base. V is cut by 5 bases and J by 6 bases, and the space between the germline ends is 24 bases. The sequence links TRBV19 to TRBJ2-3, with TRBD2 tentatively as D gene (5 bases match). The sample comprised axillary lymph node tissue. The TCR comes from a female donor with breast cancer. Some clones in this sample may be carry-over from other donors' samples. CDR3 sequence: CASSYTGRGKSRDTQYF. The nucleotide sequence is given as TGTGCCAGTAGTTACACCGGACGAGGGAAGAGTAGGGATACGCAGTATTTT.